This T cell receptor (beta chain) was sequenced for a study of OX40 agonist ivuxolimab in advanced cancers. Study results and limitations: Expanded clones belonging to CD8+ T cells outnumbered, on average, those of CD4+.

Concerning this clone: Its antigen remains unidentified.

Unmatched junction bases numbered 8, after V lost 6 bases and J lost 4 bases. Germline V gene data show CDR1 as MNHNY and CDR2 as SVGAGI (reference sequence). The CDR3 is 15 amino acids. Sequencing used immunoSEQ multiplex PCR; TCRdb keeps in-frame clones, though not all of them. The sample comprises 69,000 or so clones, about 85% of which are singletons, and about 0.83% rests with the top ten. V gene TRBV6-6 combines with J gene TRBJ1-1; the match to TRBD1 covers 10 bases. Sequences were derived from CD4+ or CD8+ T cells sorted from blood, sampled in a trial of the OX40 agonist ivuxolimab. This TCR was sampled from an adult with an advanced solid tumor such as melanoma, head and neck, liver or kidney cancer. The CDR3 region has the DNA TGTGCCAGCAGGCGCCGGGACAGGGGAGTCACTGAAGCTTTCTTT. Its protein product is CASRRRDRGVTEAFF.